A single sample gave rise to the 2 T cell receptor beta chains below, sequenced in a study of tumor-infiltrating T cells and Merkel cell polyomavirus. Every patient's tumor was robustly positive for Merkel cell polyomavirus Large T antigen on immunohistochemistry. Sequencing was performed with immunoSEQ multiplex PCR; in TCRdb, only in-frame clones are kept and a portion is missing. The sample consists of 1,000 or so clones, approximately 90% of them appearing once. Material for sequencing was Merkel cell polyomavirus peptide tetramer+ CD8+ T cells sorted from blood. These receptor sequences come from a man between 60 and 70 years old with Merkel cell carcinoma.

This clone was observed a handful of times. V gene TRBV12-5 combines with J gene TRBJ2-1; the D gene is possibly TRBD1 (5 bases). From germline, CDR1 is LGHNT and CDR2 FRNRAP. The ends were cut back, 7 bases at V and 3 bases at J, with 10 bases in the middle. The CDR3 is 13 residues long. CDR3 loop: CASEGNFYNEQFF. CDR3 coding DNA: TGTGCTAGTGAGGGGAATTTCTACAATGAGCAGTTCTTC.

This CDR3 reads CASSARLAGGTGELFF. The CDR3 DNA sequence: TGTGCCAGCAGCGCCAGACTAGCGGGGGGCACCGGGGAGCTGTTTTTT. The chain carries TRBV7-2 and TRBJ2-2, with 13 bases aligning to TRBD2. The CDR3 runs to 16 residues. V shed 5 bases, J shed 4 bases, and the junction held 4 bases outside the gene matches. CDR1 SGHTA and CDR2 FQGNSA come from the germline V gene.